This T cell receptor (beta chain) was observed in a study of OX40 agonist ivuxolimab in advanced cancers. Study overall: A male proportion of more than 75% was recorded, with mean age around 62 years and range about 20 to 85. General study findings and limits: At doses 0.1 to 3.0 mg/kg, CD4+ and CD8+ clones expanded.

Concerning this clone: The antigen remains unidentified.

CDR1 is SNHLY and CDR2 is FYNNEI in the germline V gene. This CDR3 region has 15 residues. V shed 2 bases and J shed 7 bases, with 14 bases lying between them. Sequencing used immunoSEQ multiplex PCR; TCRdb keeps in-frame clones, though not all of them. The sample includes over 80,000 clones, roughly 85% of them seen just once. The genes are TRBV2 and TRBJ1-4; D is uncertain. The receptor comes from an adult with an advanced solid tumor such as melanoma, head and neck, liver or kidney cancer. The sequences come from CD4+ or CD8+ T cells sorted from blood, collected in a trial of the OX40 agonist ivuxolimab. CDR3 in DNA: TGTGCCAGCAGTGAACCGGAGAGGGTAGCTGAAAAACTGTTTTTT. Protein sequence: CASSEPERVAEKLFF. Combining the CDR3 with reference TRBV2 and TRBJ1-4 gives the whole variable domain EPEVTQTPSHQVTQMGQEVILRCVPISNHLYFYWYRQILGQKVEFLVSFYNNEISEKSEIFDDQFSVERPDGSNFTLKIRSTKLEDSAMYFCASSEPERVAEKLFFGSGTQLSVL.